This passage covers 13 T cell receptor beta chains from one sample sequenced in a study of tumor and adjacent non-tumor tissue in lung cancer. TCRbeta libraries were built with three rounds of nested PCR, modified from ARM-PCR. A single record per CDR3 protein comes from TCRdb applying MiXCR to the multiplex PCR reads. Of around 75,000 distinct CDR3 sequences listed, under 70% are singletons. RNA was extracted from bulk tissue without any cell sorting. The normal lung tissue was taken more than 3 cm from the tumor edge. Sequences were obtained from distant non-tumor lung tissue. These receptors were obtained from a woman in her fifties or sixties with non-small cell lung cancer.

As regards this clonotype: Sequence at one end of the junction differs from germline and may be a read error. V is TRBV11-2 and J is TRBJ2-7; D not certain. From germline, CDR1 is SGHAT and CDR2 FQNNGV. The CDR3 has 16 amino acids. The CDR3 here is CASSPFSSGVPYEHYF. Written as DNA, the CDR3 is TGTGCCAGCAGCCCCTTTTCTAGTGGAGTCCCCTACGAGCATTACTTC.

Turning to this clonotype: A much bigger clone sits one base away, suggesting this may be a read error. V and J are TRBV10-3 and TRBJ2-4; 15 nucleotides match TRBD2. V gave up 6 bases and J gave up 9 bases; unmatched junction bases: 9. The germline CDR1 and CDR2 sequences are ENHRY and SYGVKD. This CDR3 is built from 16 residues. The CDR3 reads CAISRTSGREGSIQYF. CDR3 DNA: TGTGCCATCAGCCGGACTAGCGGGAGGGAGGGAAGCATTCAGTACTTC.

Concerning this clonotype: Since a much larger clone is just one base distant, this may be a read error. The gene calls are TRBV12-3 or TRBV12-4 and TRBJ1-1; no clear D. The V end lost 6 bases, the J end lost 8 bases, and 10 bases lay between the germline ends. The CDR3 runs to 11 residues. The CDR3 protein is CASRSVQEAFF. DNA of the CDR3: TGTGCCAGCAGATCAGTACAGGAAGCTTTCTTT.

The J gene is TRBJ2-7, the V gene TRBV11-2; D perhaps matches TRBD1 (6 bases). The CDR3 consists of 19 residues. V lost 1 base, J lost 3 bases, and 25 bases lay in between. Germline V gives CDR1 SGHAT, CDR2 FQNNGV. The CDR3 nucleotides read TGTGCCAGCAGCTTAGTCCCTACGAGGGACCCAACAGGGCACTACGAGCAGTACTTC. It translates to CASSLVPTRDPTGHYEQYF. Full variable domain (rest looked up from reference TRBV11-2 and TRBJ2-7): EAGVAQSPRYKIIEKRQSVAFWCNPISGHATLYWYQQILGQGPKLLIQFQNNGVVDDSQLPKDRFSAERLKGVDSTLKIQPAKLEDSAVYLCASSLVPTRDPTGHYEQYFGPGTRLTVT.

This clonotype was recorded only once. V and J are TRBV10-1 and TRBJ2-7; TRBD1 is a possible D gene (6 bases). The length of the CDR3 is 12 residues. The germline V and J ends were trimmed by 7 bases and 3 bases, with 10 bases remaining between them. Germline V lookup: CDR1 WNHNN, CDR2 SYGVQD (reference sequence). The CDR3 loop is CASIQGDYEQYF. CDR3 DNA: TGCGCCAGCATACAGGGAGACTACGAGCAGTACTTC.

A remark on this clonotype: As the CDR3 is not closed by the conserved phenylalanine or tryptophan, this likely results from a read error. The chain links TRBV6-2 or TRBV6-3 to TRBJ1-1; D call uncertain. Germline CDR1 reads MNHEY; CDR2 reads SVGEGT. Trimming shortened V by 2 bases and J by 5 bases, and 18 bases separated the two germline ends. The CDR3 has 16 residues. For the CDR3, the DNA is TGTGCCAGCAGTTACGCTCTGACTCCGAGAGGGACTGAAGCTTTCTTA. Translating it yields CASSYALTPRGTEAFL.

The V and J genes are TRBV4-1 and TRBJ1-1, with D possibly being TRBD1 (6 bases). Germline V gene data show CDR1 as MGHRA and CDR2 as YSYEKL. The V end lost 9 bases, the J end lost 1 base, and 21 bases lay between the germline ends. The CDR3 spans 16 residues. For the CDR3, the DNA is TGCGCCAGTTACCAAGATCGATACAGGGCGAACACTGAAGCTTTCTTT. Encoded protein: CASYQDRYRANTEAFF.

Worth noting for this clonotype: Germline is not matched at one junction end, which may reflect a read error. The chain has TRBV4-2 and TRBJ2-5; the D gene is possibly TRBD2 (5 bases). The germline gives CDR1 LGHNA, CDR2 YNFKEQ. The CDR3 spans 14 residues. In DNA, the CDR3 is TGTGCCAGCAGCCAAGCAAGCGGTCAAGAGACCCATTACTTC. Protein product: CASSQASGQETHYF.

Concerning this clonotype: A clone one base away is much larger, so this may be a read error. The chain has TRBV10-3 and TRBJ2-6, with D possibly matching TRBD2 (6 bases). Germline V gene data show CDR1 as ENHRY and CDR2 as SYGVKD. Between the trimmed V and J ends, which lost 4 bases and 0 bases, there was a span of 7 bases. This CDR3 spans 15 amino acids. The CDR3 reads CAISVRGSGANVLTF. Here the CDR3 DNA reads TGTGCCATCAGTGTGCGGGGCTCTGGGGCCAACGTCCTGACTTTC.

There are many counts of this clonotype. This chain uses TRBV29-1 with TRBJ1-2; 7 bases are shared with TRBD1. The CDR3 contains 14 residues. Trimming at V came to 3 bases and at J to 2 bases, leaving 6 bases not matched to a gene. Germline V gene sequence: CDR1 SQVTM, CDR2 ANQGSEA. CDR3 nucleotides: TGCAGCGTTGAGCAGTGGGACAGCAACTATGGCTACACCTTC. This sequence encodes CSVEQWDSNYGYTF.

Details on this clonotype: At one end, the junction sequence differs from germline, possibly due to a read error. This chain joins TRBV14 and TRBJ2-7; D gene uncertain. Germline loops: CDR1 SGHDN, CDR2 FVKESK. The CDR3 is 13 residues long. The CDR3 region has the DNA TGTGTCAGCAGCCAGGTTGGTAGGGACGAGCAGTACTTC. Encoded protein: CVSSQVGRDEQYF.

This clonotype was found once. A much larger clone lies one base from this, so it may be a read error. The chain couples TRBV6-2 or TRBV6-3 to TRBJ2-4, with D maybe TRBD2 (6 bases). The germline V gene encodes CDR1 MNHEY and CDR2 SVGEGT. There are 17 residues in the CDR3. Written as DNA, the CDR3 is TGTGCCAGCAGTTATAGTAGCGGACGAATAGCCCAAAACATTCAGTACTTC. Its protein product is CASSYSSGRIAQNIQYF.

Turning to this clonotype: A much more abundant neighbour one base away suggests this may be a read error. V is TRBV4-2 and J is TRBJ1-4; 10 bases are shared with TRBD1. The V gene's germline CDR1 is LGHNA and CDR2 YNFKEQ. V dropped 7 bases and J dropped 8; count of bases not matched to a gene: 13. This CDR3 has 16 residues. The CDR3, as DNA: TGTGCCAGCAACCAGTCCCCGACAGGGGGCGGGGAAAAACTGTTTTTT. Translating it yields CASNQSPTGGGEKLFF.